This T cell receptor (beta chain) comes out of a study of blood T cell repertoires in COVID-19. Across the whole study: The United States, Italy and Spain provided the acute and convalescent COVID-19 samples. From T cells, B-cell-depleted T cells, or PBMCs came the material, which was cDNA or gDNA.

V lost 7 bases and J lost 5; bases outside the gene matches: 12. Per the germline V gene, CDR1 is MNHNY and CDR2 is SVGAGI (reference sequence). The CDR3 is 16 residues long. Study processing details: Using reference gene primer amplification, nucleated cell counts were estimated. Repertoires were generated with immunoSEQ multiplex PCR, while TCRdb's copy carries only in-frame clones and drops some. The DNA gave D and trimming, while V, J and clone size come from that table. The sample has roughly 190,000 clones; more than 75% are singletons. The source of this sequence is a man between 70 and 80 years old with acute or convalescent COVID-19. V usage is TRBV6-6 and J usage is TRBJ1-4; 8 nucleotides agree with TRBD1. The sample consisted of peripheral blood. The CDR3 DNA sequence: TGTGCCAGCAACAAGTTTTCAGGGGGCCTGAATGAAAAACTGTTTTTT. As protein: CASNKFSGGLNEKLFF.